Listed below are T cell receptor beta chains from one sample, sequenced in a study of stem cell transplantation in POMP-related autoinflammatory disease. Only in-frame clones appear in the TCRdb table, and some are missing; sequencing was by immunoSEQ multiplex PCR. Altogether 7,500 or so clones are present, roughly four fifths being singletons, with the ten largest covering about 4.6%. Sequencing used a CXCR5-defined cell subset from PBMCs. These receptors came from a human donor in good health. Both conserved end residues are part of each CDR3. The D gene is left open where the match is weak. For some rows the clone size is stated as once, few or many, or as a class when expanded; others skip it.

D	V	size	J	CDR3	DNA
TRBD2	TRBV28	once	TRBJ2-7	CASSTAGTSGHYEQYF	TGTGCCAGCAGTACAGCCGGGACTAGCGGCCACTACGAGCAGTACTTC
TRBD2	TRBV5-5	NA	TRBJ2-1	CASSGTSGNYNEQFF	TGTGCCAGCAGCGGTACTAGCGGGAACTACAATGAGCAGTTCTTC
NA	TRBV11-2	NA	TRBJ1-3	CASTQTGSSGNTIYF	TGTGCCAGCACGCAAACGGGCAGCTCTGGAAACACCATATATTTT
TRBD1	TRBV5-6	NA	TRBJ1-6	CASRNMGQRNSPLHF	TGTGCCAGCAGGAATATGGGACAGAGGAATTCACCCCTCCACTTT
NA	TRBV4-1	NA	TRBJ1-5	CASSQGVGGGWPQHF	TGCGCCAGCAGCCAGGGAGTCGGCGGCGGCTGGCCCCAGCATTTT
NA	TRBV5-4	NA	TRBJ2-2	CASNTGLATGELFF	TGTGCCAGCAACACAGGGCTCGCCACCGGGGAGCTGTTTTTT
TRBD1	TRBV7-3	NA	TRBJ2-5	CASSLVRTGVGETQYF	TGTGCCAGCAGCTTAGTGAGGACAGGGGTGGGAGAGACCCAGTACTTC
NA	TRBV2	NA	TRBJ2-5	CASSEGQAGTQYF	TGTGCCAGCAGTGAAGGGCAGGCCGGGACCCAGTACTTC
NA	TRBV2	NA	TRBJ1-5	CASSERGWWGNQPQHF	TGTGCCAGCAGTGAAAGAGGGTGGTGGGGCAATCAGCCCCAGCATTTT
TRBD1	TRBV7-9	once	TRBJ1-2	CASSTLETGGYTF	TGTGCCAGCAGTACACTGGAGACAGGGGGCTACACCTTC
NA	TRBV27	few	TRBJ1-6	CASSFRDLNSPLHF	TGTGCCAGCAGTTTCCGGGACCTTAATTCACCCCTCCACTTT
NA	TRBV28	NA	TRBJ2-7	CASSLMALVGGGKPSYEQYF	TGTGCCAGCAGTTTAATGGCGCTCGTTGGTGGGGGGAAACCCTCCTACGAGCAGTACTTC
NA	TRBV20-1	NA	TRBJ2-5	CSARDPQTQYF	TGCAGTGCTAGAGATCCCCAGACCCAGTACTTC
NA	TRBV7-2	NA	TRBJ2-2	CASSFNRAGELFF	TGTGCCAGCAGCTTCAACAGGGCCGGGGAGCTGTTTTTT
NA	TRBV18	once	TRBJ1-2	CASSPSPTRGYTF	TGTGCCAGCTCACCTTCTCCTACTCGTGGCTACACCTTC
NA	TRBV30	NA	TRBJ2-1	CARSLRAGSYNEQFF	TGTGCCCGCTCCCTTAGGGCCGGCTCCTACAATGAGCAGTTCTTC
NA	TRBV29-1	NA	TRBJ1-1	CSVETVGSHTEAFF	TGCAGCGTTGAAACAGTAGGGTCGCACACTGAAGCTTTCTTT